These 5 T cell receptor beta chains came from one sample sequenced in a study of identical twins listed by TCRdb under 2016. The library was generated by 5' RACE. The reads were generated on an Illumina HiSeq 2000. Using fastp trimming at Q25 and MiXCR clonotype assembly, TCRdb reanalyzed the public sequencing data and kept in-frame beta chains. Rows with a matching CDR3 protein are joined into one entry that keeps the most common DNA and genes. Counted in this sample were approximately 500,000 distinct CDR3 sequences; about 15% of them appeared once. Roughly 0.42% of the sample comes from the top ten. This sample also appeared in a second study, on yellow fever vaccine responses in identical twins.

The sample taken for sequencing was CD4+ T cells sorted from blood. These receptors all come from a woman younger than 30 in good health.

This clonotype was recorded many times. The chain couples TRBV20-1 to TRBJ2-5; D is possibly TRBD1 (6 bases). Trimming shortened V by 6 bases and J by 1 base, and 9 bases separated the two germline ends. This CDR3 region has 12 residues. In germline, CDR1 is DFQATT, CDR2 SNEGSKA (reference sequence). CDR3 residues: CSARTVQETQYF. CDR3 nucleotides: TGCAGTGCCAGGACAGTCCAAGAGACCCAGTACTTC.

CDR3 loop: CASSHSPNTGELFF. The CDR3 coding sequence is TGCGCCAGCAGCCATTCACCAAACACCGGGGAGCTGTTTTTT. The chain is built from TRBV5-1 and TRBJ2-2; D is unresolved. The germline V and J ends were trimmed by 4 bases and 2 bases, with 9 bases remaining between them. Germline V gives CDR1 SGHRS, CDR2 YFSETQ. The CDR3 is made up of 14 amino acids.

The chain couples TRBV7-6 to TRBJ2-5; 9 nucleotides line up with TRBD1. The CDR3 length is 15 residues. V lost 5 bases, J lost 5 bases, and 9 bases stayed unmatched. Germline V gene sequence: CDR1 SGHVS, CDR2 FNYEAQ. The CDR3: CASSVGTGWAETQYF. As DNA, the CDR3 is TGTGCCAGCAGCGTAGGGACAGGGTGGGCGGAGACCCAGTACTTC.

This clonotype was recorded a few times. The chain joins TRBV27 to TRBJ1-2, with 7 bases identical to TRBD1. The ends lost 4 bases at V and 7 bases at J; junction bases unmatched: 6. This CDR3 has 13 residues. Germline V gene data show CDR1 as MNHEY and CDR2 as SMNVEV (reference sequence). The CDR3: CASSSGQLRGYTF. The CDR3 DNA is TGTGCCAGCAGTTCGGGACAGCTGCGTGGCTACACCTTC.

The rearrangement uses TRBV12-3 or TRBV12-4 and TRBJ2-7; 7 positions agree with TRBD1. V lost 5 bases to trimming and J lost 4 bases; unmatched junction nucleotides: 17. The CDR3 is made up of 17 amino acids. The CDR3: CASSPNNRGSNGYEQYF. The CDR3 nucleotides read TGTGCCAGCAGTCCTAACAACAGGGGCAGCAACGGTTACGAGCAGTACTTC.